The T cell receptor (beta chain) described here comes from a study of neurological immune-mediated disorders. Whole-study findings and limits: Levels of TCR clonal expansion peaked in HTLV-1-associated myelopathy and reached their lowest in multiple sclerosis, under those of healthy controls.

Per the germline V gene, CDR1 is DFQATT and CDR2 is SNEGSKA (reference sequence). V was shortened by 0 bases and J by 5 bases, with 16 bases between the two germline ends. This CDR3 contains 16 residues. 5'RACE with 10-nucleotide random UMIs produced the cDNA. Over 160 million TCR-beta sequences from 15-18 subjects were obtained in each sequencing run. TCRdb processed the 5' RACE reads anew with MiXCR; each CDR3 protein has one entry. The data show about 45,000 distinct CDR3 sequences, with about 22% seen just once and roughly 4.7% held by the top ten. This clonotype was counted at least ten times. Its antigen is unknown. Time point reported: technical triplicate 3. Where libraries were unsorted, they were derived from 2 million PBMCs stored at -80 degrees C.

This chain uses TRBV20-1 with TRBJ1-4; D gene unclear. The material sequenced was PBMCs. This TCR was sampled from a man aged 60-69 years with HTLV-1-associated myelopathy (HAM/TSP). This CDR3 is CSARDGPPGQNEKLFF. CDR3 DNA sequence: TGCAGTGCTAGAGATGGGCCGCCTGGGCAGAATGAAAAACTGTTTTTT.